This T cell receptor beta chain was sequenced during a study of blood T cell repertoires in COVID-19. TCRdb's table, derived via immunoSEQ multiplex PCR, lists solely in-frame clones and lacks some. This sample has about 130,000 clones, with about 85% found just once. Trimming left V 5 bases short and J 2 bases short, with 9 bases between. This CDR3 spans 13 amino acids. Germline loops: CDR1 MNHEY, CDR2 SVGAGI. The V and J genes are TRBV6-5 and TRBJ1-2; the D is unclear. The sequenced material came from peripheral blood. The receptor's source is an elderly man with active or convalescent COVID-19. Here the CDR3 reads CASSPQWNYGYTF. CDR3 DNA: TGTGCCAGCAGTCCTCAGTGGAACTATGGCTACACCTTC.